Following are 2 T cell receptor beta chains from one sample sequenced in a study of a mutant IDH1 vaccine in newly diagnosed glioma. Time point of the sample: baseline, week 1 (first vaccination visit). Treatment specified: pre-vaccination baseline after standard-of-care therapy. The table came from immunoSEQ multiplex PCR; TCRdb's copy has only in-frame clones and leaves some out. The repertoire includes tens of thousands of clones, about 86% of them detected once, and over 2.5% sits in the top ten. The sequencing here drew on PBMCs, taken from a glioma patient treated with radiotherapy, temozolomide or both. These receptors came from a man under 40 with glioma.

The chain links TRBV7-6 to TRBJ2-7; D not certain. The CDR3 is 12 residues long. Germline assignment: CDR1 SGHVS and CDR2 FNYEAQ. The V and J ends lost 1 base and 7 bases respectively, with 8 bases between them. For the CDR3, the DNA is TGTGCCAGCAGCTTAGTTCCCTCAGAGCAGTACTTC. It is translated as CASSLVPSEQYF.

V is TRBV2 and J is TRBJ1-5, with 7 bases aligning to TRBD1. Losses at the gene ends were 1 base for V and 0 bases for J; bases not matched to a gene: 9. Germline loops: CDR1 SNHLY, CDR2 FYNNEI. The CDR3 is made up of 18 amino acids. Here the CDR3 DNA reads TGTGCCAGCAGTGAAGTGGGACAGAGGATCCATAGCAATCAGCCCCAGCATTTT. This sequence encodes CASSEVGQRIHSNQPQHF.